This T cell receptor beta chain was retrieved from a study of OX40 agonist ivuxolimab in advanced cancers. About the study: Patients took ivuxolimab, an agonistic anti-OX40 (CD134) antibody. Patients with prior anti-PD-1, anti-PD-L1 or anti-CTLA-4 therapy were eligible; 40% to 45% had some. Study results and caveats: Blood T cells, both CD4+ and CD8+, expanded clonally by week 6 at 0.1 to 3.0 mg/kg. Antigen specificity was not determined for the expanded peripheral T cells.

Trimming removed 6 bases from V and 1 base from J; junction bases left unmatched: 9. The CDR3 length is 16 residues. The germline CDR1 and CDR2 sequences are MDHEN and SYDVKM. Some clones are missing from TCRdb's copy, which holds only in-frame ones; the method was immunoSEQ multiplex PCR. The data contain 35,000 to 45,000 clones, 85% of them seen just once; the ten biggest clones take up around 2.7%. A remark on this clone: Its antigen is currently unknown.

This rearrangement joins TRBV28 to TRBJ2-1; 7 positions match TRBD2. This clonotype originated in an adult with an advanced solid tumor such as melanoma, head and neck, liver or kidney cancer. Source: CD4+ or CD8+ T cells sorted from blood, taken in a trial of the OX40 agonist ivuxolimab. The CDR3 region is CASRPSGGGSYNEQFF. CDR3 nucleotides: TGTGCCAGCAGGCCATCGGGGGGAGGTTCCTACAATGAGCAGTTCTTC.